This T cell receptor beta chain came from a study of cytomegalovirus exposure and HLA in healthy donors. Study summary: Clustering assigned 81% of the roughly 370 genotyped donors to the Caucasian-associated ancestry cluster.

Trimming at V came to 3 bases and at J to 8 bases, leaving 13 bases not matched to a gene. Germline loops: CDR1 KGHSH, CDR2 LQKENI. The CDR3 runs to 16 residues. Primers: 60 Vbeta forward and 13 Jbeta reverse. The protocol was immunoSEQ multiplex PCR, while the TCRdb copy is restricted to in-frame clones and leaves out a portion. The table lists some 120,000 clones, 8% to 11% of them singletons. This clone was counted a few times. Sequences were obtained from PBMCs. The V call is TRBV18, the J call TRBJ2-1; 7 nucleotides align to TRBD2. This clonotype originated in a woman between 18 and 29 years old in good health and CMV-seropositive. Written as DNA, the CDR3 is TGTGCCAGCTCACCGTATTTGGCGGGAGATTCGGATGAGCAGTTCTTC. Protein: CASSPYLAGDSDEQFF.